The rows below give T cell receptor beta chains drawn from one sample of a study of blood T cell repertoires in COVID-19. Clones were sequenced by immunoSEQ multiplex PCR, and TCRdb holds only the in-frame ones, with some missing. Of more than 120,000 clones in the sample, 80% to 90% were seen once. The sequenced sample was peripheral blood. The receptors come from a human donor with acute or convalescent COVID-19. The donor label of this sample is uncertain. The CDR3 runs from the conserved cysteine through the conserved F or W. D genes are given only for firm matches. Not every row has a clone size; where given, it reads once, few, many or a size class.

. | TRBJ2-1 | . | TRBV24-1 | TGTGCCACCAGTGATTTTGCAACGAGGCTGCATGAGCAGTTCTTC | CATSDFATRLHEQFF
. | TRBJ1-1 | . | TRBV25-1 | TGTGCCAGCAGTGAATCAGGGCCGCTGAACACTGAAGCTTTCTTT | CASSESGPLNTEAFF
. | TRBJ2-3 | . | TRBV5-5 | TGTGCCAGCAGCTTGGGACAGAACACAGATACGCAGTATTTT | CASSLGQNTDTQYF
. | TRBJ1-5 | . | TRBV19 | TGTGCCAGTAGTACAGACAGTAGCAATCAGCCCCAGCATTTT | CASSTDSSNQPQHF
. | TRBJ1-5 | TRBD1 | TRBV7-8 | TGTGCCAGCAGCTCTGTACAGGGGAATCAGCCCCAGCATTTT | CASSSVQGNQPQHF
once | TRBJ2-7 | . | TRBV4-1 | TGCGCCAGCAGCCCCCCAGCTGCGGGGTCCTACGAGCAGTACTTC | CASSPPAAGSYEQYF
. | TRBJ2-2 | . | TRBV2 | TGTGCCAGCAGTGTTAGCGGGAACACCGGGGAGCTGTTTTTT | CASSVSGNTGELFF
. | TRBJ2-1 | TRBD2 | TRBV6-5 | TGTGCCACCTCTAGCGGGGTATATGAGCAGTTCTTC | CATSSGVYEQFF
. | TRBJ1-4 | . | TRBV5-6 | TGTGCCAGCAGCCTTAGAGAGGATGAAAAACTGTTTTTT | CASSLREDEKLFF
once | TRBJ1-5 | . | TRBV2 | TGTGCCAGCAGAGGGCAGGGGACGGGCAATCAGCCCCAGCATTTT | CASRGQGTGNQPQHF
. | TRBJ1-1 | TRBD1 | TRBV6-5 | TGTGCCAGTAGAGGACAGGGGCGACCTGAAGCTTTCTTT | CASRGQGRPEAFF
. | TRBJ1-2 | TRBD1 | TRBV30 | TGTGCCTGGAGCGTAACGGGACAGGGAGGGGGGAACTATGGTGGCTACACCTTC | CAWSVTGQGGGNYGGYTF
. | TRBJ1-4 | . | TRBV5-1 | TGCGCCAGCAAAGGTGAGGCAGCAACTAATGAAAAACTGTTTTTT | CASKGEAATNEKLFF
. | TRBJ1-1 | TRBD1 | TRBV6-1 | TGTGCCAGCAGTGAACCGGGACAGGGAACTTTCTTT | CASSEPGQGTFF
. | TRBJ1-6 | . | TRBV27 | TGTGCCAGCAGTTTACTTATTAATTCACCCCTCCACTTT | CASSLLINSPLHF
few | TRBJ1-4 | TRBD1 | TRBV5-1 | TGCGCCAGCAGCTGGGGACAGACAACAACTAATGAAAAACTGTTTTTT | CASSWGQTTTNEKLFF
. | TRBJ2-7 | TRBD1 | TRBV10-3 | TGTGCCATCAGTGAACAACAGGGGGGCTTCTACGAGCAGTACTTC | CAISEQQGGFYEQYF
. | TRBJ2-2 | TRBD2 | TRBV7-6 | TGTGCCAGCAGCTCGGGACTAGCGGGAGCAACGAACACCGGGGAGCTGTTTTTT | CASSSGLAGATNTGELFF
. | TRBJ1-4 | . | TRBV19 | TGTGCCAGTAGTATCACAGGGTACGAAAAACTGTTTTTT | CASSITGYEKLFF
. | TRBJ1-3 | . | TRBV4-3 | TGCGCCAGCAGCCAAGGAGGGGATAGGGACAACCCTGGAAACACCATATATTTT | CASSQGGDRDNPGNTIYF
. | TRBJ2-1 | TRBD2 | TRBV24-1 | TGTGCCACCAGTGATACCGGGGGGGCAGGGGATGAGCAGTTCTTC | CATSDTGGAGDEQFF
. | TRBJ2-7 | TRBD2 | TRBV11-2 | TGTGCCAGCAGCCCCCGACTAGCGAAGAAAACCTACGAGCAGTACTTC | CASSPRLAKKTYEQYF
many | TRBJ2-3 | . | TRBV9 | TGTGCCAGCAGCCCCGGGTGGGGGGGCAAAACAGATACGCAGTATTTT | CASSPGWGGKTDTQYF
. | TRBJ1-2 | TRBD1 | TRBV24-1 | TGTGCCACCAGTGTTATAACCGGGACAGGGATCTATGGCTACACCTTC | CATSVITGTGIYGYTF
. | TRBJ2-7 | . | TRBV10-3 | TGTGCCATCAGGCCCAGACAGAACTCCTACGAGCAGTACTTC | CAIRPRQNSYEQYF
. | TRBJ1-6 | . | TRBV2 | TGTGCCAGCAATCGGGATCCTAATTCACCCCTCCACTTT | CASNRDPNSPLHF
. | TRBJ1-2 | TRBD1 | TRBV7-8 | TGTGCCAGCAGCCCTAGGACAGGGAACAACTATGGCTACACCTTC | CASSPRTGNNYGYTF
. | TRBJ2-3 | TRBD1 | TRBV3-1/TRBV3-2 | TGTGCCAGCAGCCTAAACGACAGGGGTGATACGCAGTATTTT | CASSLNDRGDTQYF
once | TRBJ2-1 | TRBD2 | TRBV6-2/TRBV6-3 | TGTGCCAGCAGTACGGGAGCTAGCGGGAGCTACAATGAGCAGTTCTTC | CASSTGASGSYNEQFF
. | TRBJ2-1 | TRBD1 | TRBV6-2/TRBV6-3 | TGTGCCAGCAGTTTACAGGGGAGCTCCTACAATGAGCAGTTCTTC | CASSLQGSSYNEQFF
. | TRBJ2-2 | TRBD2 | TRBV2 | TGTGCCAGCAAATCCCCAGCGGGGAACTTAGCCGGGGAGCTGTTTTTT | CASKSPAGNLAGELFF
. | TRBJ1-1 | TRBD1 | TRBV6-2/TRBV6-3 | TGTGCCAGCAGTTTAGGGACAGGGTTCACTGAAGCTTTCTTT | CASSLGTGFTEAFF
. | TRBJ1-1 | TRBD1 | TRBV7-2 | TGTGCCAGCAGCTTAGCGCGACAGGGAAACACTGAAGCTTTCTTT | CASSLARQGNTEAFF